The rows below give T cell receptor beta chains drawn from one sample of a study of cytomegalovirus exposure and HLA in healthy donors. Generated by immunoSEQ multiplex PCR, the TCRdb table keeps only in-frame clones and is missing some. The data show 130,000 or so clones, with roughly four fifths seen just once and around 3% held by the top ten. The sequenced material came from PBMCs. These receptors came from a man younger than 35 in good health and CMV-seropositive. Each CDR3 is given with its conserved first and last residue. Fields, in order: clone size, V gene, D gene, J gene, CDR3 DNA, CDR3 protein. D genes are given only for firm matches. Rows give clone size only sometimes, using once, few, many, or a class for an expanded clone.

clone size: .; V gene: TRBV7-8; D gene: TRBD1; J gene: TRBJ1-1; CDR3 DNA: TGTGCCAGCAGCCCCCAAGGACAGGGGGAGAGTGAAGCTTTCTTT; CDR3 protein: CASSPQGQGESEAFF
clone size: .; V gene: TRBV19; D gene: TRBD1; J gene: TRBJ1-2; CDR3 DNA: TGTGCCAGTAGTCCGAGTGGACAGGGGTTTGGCTACACCTTC; CDR3 protein: CASSPSGQGFGYTF
clone size: .; V gene: TRBV7-9; D gene: TRBD1; J gene: TRBJ1-1; CDR3 DNA: TGTGCCAGCAGCTCCTCTGGACAGGGGCCTAACACTGAAGCTTTCTTT; CDR3 protein: CASSSSGQGPNTEAFF
clone size: .; V gene: TRBV7-9; D gene: .; J gene: TRBJ1-2; CDR3 DNA: TGTGCCAGCAGCTTAGGAGTAGGGGGGGAAAGCTATGGCTACACCTTC; CDR3 protein: CASSLGVGGESYGYTF
clone size: .; V gene: TRBV27; D gene: .; J gene: TRBJ2-3; CDR3 DNA: TGTGCCAGCAGTTATTCTCCCACAGATACGCAGTATTTT; CDR3 protein: CASSYSPTDTQYF
clone size: .; V gene: TRBV2; D gene: .; J gene: TRBJ2-7; CDR3 DNA: TGTGCCAGCAGAAAAGAGGTTACCTACGAGCAGTACTTC; CDR3 protein: CASRKEVTYEQYF
clone size: .; V gene: TRBV28; D gene: TRBD2; J gene: TRBJ2-1; CDR3 DNA: TGTGCCAGCAGAACTAGCGGGTCCTACAATGAGCAGTTCTTC; CDR3 protein: CASRTSGSYNEQFF
clone size: once; V gene: TRBV5-1; D gene: .; J gene: TRBJ1-1; CDR3 DNA: TGCGCCAGCAGCTTACAGGGAAACACCGAAGCTTTCTTT; CDR3 protein: CASSLQGNTEAFF
clone size: .; V gene: TRBV5-1; D gene: .; J gene: TRBJ1-5; CDR3 DNA: TGCGCCAGCTCAAGGGGGAGCAATCAGCCCCAGCATTTT; CDR3 protein: CASSRGSNQPQHF
clone size: .; V gene: TRBV27; D gene: TRBD2; J gene: TRBJ2-1; CDR3 DNA: TGTGCCAGCAGTTTTCCTCGGCAGGGAGGGCTCAATGAGCAGTTCTTC; CDR3 protein: CASSFPRQGGLNEQFF
clone size: .; V gene: TRBV9; D gene: .; J gene: TRBJ1-2; CDR3 DNA: TGTGCCAGCAGCCCTCGGGGGGCAAGTGGCTACACCTTC; CDR3 protein: CASSPRGASGYTF
clone size: .; V gene: TRBV29-1; D gene: .; J gene: TRBJ2-1; CDR3 DNA: TGCAGCGTTGATTCCGGGATCTCCCACAATGAGCAGTTCTTC; CDR3 protein: CSVDSGISHNEQFF
clone size: .; V gene: TRBV7-9; D gene: .; J gene: TRBJ2-7; CDR3 DNA: TGTGCCAGCAGCCCCTCGTACGAGCAGTACTTC; CDR3 protein: CASSPSYEQYF
clone size: .; V gene: TRBV14; D gene: .; J gene: TRBJ1-2; CDR3 DNA: TGTGCCAGCAGCCCCTTGCAGGCAGCTAACTATGGCTACACCTTC; CDR3 protein: CASSPLQAANYGYTF
clone size: .; V gene: TRBV2; D gene: .; J gene: TRBJ2-1; CDR3 DNA: TGTGCCAGCAGTGACAGGCCCTACAATGAGCAGTTCTTC; CDR3 protein: CASSDRPYNEQFF
clone size: .; V gene: TRBV28; D gene: .; J gene: TRBJ1-1; CDR3 DNA: TGTGCCAGCAGTCTTACAGGCCCCTATGAAGCTTTCTTT; CDR3 protein: CASSLTGPYEAFF
clone size: once; V gene: TRBV6-6; D gene: TRBD1; J gene: TRBJ2-5; CDR3 DNA: TGTGCCAGCAGATGGACAGGGTTGGGAGAGACCCAGTACTTC; CDR3 protein: CASRWTGLGETQYF
clone size: .; V gene: TRBV7-8; D gene: TRBD2; J gene: TRBJ2-3; CDR3 DNA: TGTGCCAGCAGCTTGGGACTAGCGCGCACAGATACGCAGTATTTT; CDR3 protein: CASSLGLARTDTQYF
clone size: .; V gene: TRBV10-1; D gene: .; J gene: TRBJ2-1; CDR3 DNA: TGCGCCAGCAGTGAGTCTATTGCGGGTGGGAGCTCCTACAATGAGCAGTTCTTC; CDR3 protein: CASSESIAGGSSYNEQFF
clone size: .; V gene: TRBV5-1; D gene: TRBD2; J gene: TRBJ2-5; CDR3 DNA: TGCGCCAGCAGCTTGTCCGGGACTAACCAAGAGACCCAGTACTTC; CDR3 protein: CASSLSGTNQETQYF
clone size: once; V gene: TRBV4-1; D gene: .; J gene: TRBJ2-5; CDR3 DNA: TGCGCCAGCAGCCAATTGGTACTAGGGGAGACCCAGTACTTC; CDR3 protein: CASSQLVLGETQYF
clone size: .; V gene: TRBV10-3; D gene: TRBD1; J gene: TRBJ2-7; CDR3 DNA: TGTGCCATCAGTGAGTCCGGCGCGGGGACAGGGGGAGGGTACGAGCAGTACTTC; CDR3 protein: CAISESGAGTGGGYEQYF
clone size: once; V gene: TRBV6-1; D gene: .; J gene: TRBJ2-5; CDR3 DNA: TGTGCCAGCAGTCGCGGAGAGACCCAGTACTTC; CDR3 protein: CASSRGETQYF
clone size: .; V gene: TRBV15; D gene: .; J gene: TRBJ2-5; CDR3 DNA: TGTGCCACCAGCAGCCTAGGCCGGCAAGAGACCCAGTACTTC; CDR3 protein: CATSSLGRQETQYF
clone size: .; V gene: TRBV9; D gene: TRBD2; J gene: TRBJ2-1; CDR3 DNA: TGTGCCAGCAGCACTGCCGGGACTAGCTTATATGAGCAGTTCTTC; CDR3 protein: CASSTAGTSLYEQFF
clone size: .; V gene: TRBV28; D gene: .; J gene: TRBJ2-3; CDR3 DNA: TGTGCCAGCAGTTTACAACAGGCGGCCAGTACGCAGTATTTT; CDR3 protein: CASSLQQAASTQYF
clone size: .; V gene: TRBV18; D gene: .; J gene: TRBJ1-5; CDR3 DNA: TGTGCCAGCTCACCAAACGTTCGGAGCAATCAGCCCCAGCATTTT; CDR3 protein: CASSPNVRSNQPQHF
clone size: .; V gene: TRBV4-2; D gene: .; J gene: TRBJ1-1; CDR3 DNA: TGTGCCAGCAGCCAAGAGAGGTTTATGAACACTGAAGCTTTCTTT; CDR3 protein: CASSQERFMNTEAFF
clone size: few; V gene: TRBV5-5; D gene: TRBD1; J gene: TRBJ1-1; CDR3 DNA: TGTGCCAGCAGCTCCGAGGGGGCCGTGAACACTGAAGCTTTCTTT; CDR3 protein: CASSSEGAVNTEAFF
clone size: .; V gene: TRBV10-2; D gene: TRBD1; J gene: TRBJ1-5; CDR3 DNA: TGCGCCAGCAGTGAGACTGGGACAGGTGATAGCAATCAGCCCCAGCATTTT; CDR3 protein: CASSETGTGDSNQPQHF
clone size: .; V gene: TRBV5-1; D gene: TRBD2; J gene: TRBJ2-3; CDR3 DNA: TGCGCCAGCAGCTTGGGGGTCTTAGCGGGAGACGGTGCAGATACGCAGTATTTT; CDR3 protein: CASSLGVLAGDGADTQYF
clone size: .; V gene: TRBV5-1; D gene: .; J gene: TRBJ2-1; CDR3 DNA: TGCGCCAGCAGCTTGGGGACTACCTTCAATGAGCAGTTCTTC; CDR3 protein: CASSLGTTFNEQFF
clone size: .; V gene: TRBV5-6; D gene: TRBD1; J gene: TRBJ1-5; CDR3 DNA: TGTGCCAGCAGCACCGGACAGGGGAATTTACGGAATCAGCCCCAGCATTTT; CDR3 protein: CASSTGQGNLRNQPQHF
clone size: medium-sized; V gene: TRBV28; D gene: .; J gene: TRBJ2-7; CDR3 DNA: TGTGCCAGCAGCCTCGAGGTTGGGTACGAGCAGTACTTC; CDR3 protein: CASSLEVGYEQYF
clone size: once; V gene: TRBV4-1; D gene: TRBD1; J gene: TRBJ2-1; CDR3 DNA: TGCGCCAGCAGCCAAGCTGGGACAGGGGGGAGTGATGAGCAGTTCTTC; CDR3 protein: CASSQAGTGGSDEQFF
clone size: .; V gene: TRBV5-1; D gene: TRBD2; J gene: TRBJ2-3; CDR3 DNA: TGCGCCAGCAGCTTCACTAGCGGGGTGAGCACAGATACGCAGTATTTT; CDR3 protein: CASSFTSGVSTDTQYF
clone size: .; V gene: TRBV7-9; D gene: .; J gene: TRBJ2-7; CDR3 DNA: TGTGCCAGCAGCTTAGGAGGGACAAGCTCCTACGAGCAGTACTTC; CDR3 protein: CASSLGGTSSYEQYF
clone size: .; V gene: TRBV27; D gene: .; J gene: TRBJ2-7; CDR3 DNA: TGTGCCAGCAGTCCCGGGGGGCCCTCCTACGAGCAGTACTTC; CDR3 protein: CASSPGGPSYEQYF
clone size: .; V gene: TRBV10-3; D gene: TRBD1; J gene: TRBJ1-1; CDR3 DNA: TGTGCCATCAGTGGGACAGGGGACGGCTGGGATGAAGCTTTCTTT; CDR3 protein: CAISGTGDGWDEAFF
clone size: .; V gene: TRBV6-5; D gene: .; J gene: TRBJ1-1; CDR3 DNA: TGTGCCAGCAGTTACCAATACAAGAACACTGAAGCTTTCTTT; CDR3 protein: CASSYQYKNTEAFF
clone size: .; V gene: TRBV7-9; D gene: .; J gene: TRBJ2-1; CDR3 DNA: TGTGCCAGCAGCTTAGGAGTAGCCGTTAATGAGCAGTTCTTC; CDR3 protein: CASSLGVAVNEQFF
clone size: .; V gene: TRBV11-2; D gene: .; J gene: TRBJ2-3; CDR3 DNA: TGTGCCAGCAGCTTTGACAGAGCGGATACGCAGTATTTT; CDR3 protein: CASSFDRADTQYF